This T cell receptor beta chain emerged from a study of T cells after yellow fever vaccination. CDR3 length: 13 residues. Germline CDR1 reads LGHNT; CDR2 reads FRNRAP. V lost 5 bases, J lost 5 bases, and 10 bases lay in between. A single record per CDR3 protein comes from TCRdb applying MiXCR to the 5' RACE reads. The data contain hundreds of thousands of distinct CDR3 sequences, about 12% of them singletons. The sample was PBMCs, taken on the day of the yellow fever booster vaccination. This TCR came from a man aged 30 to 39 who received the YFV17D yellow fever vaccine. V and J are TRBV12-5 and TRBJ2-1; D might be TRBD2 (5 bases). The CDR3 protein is CASGTGLHNEQFF. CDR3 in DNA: TGTGCTAGTGGTACTGGACTCCACAATGAGCAGTTCTTC.